A single sample gave rise to the 2 T cell receptor beta chains below, sequenced in a study of response to subunit inactivated influenza vaccine. TCRdb re-called the RT-PCR reads through MiXCR, storing one row per CDR3 protein. Of around 600,000 distinct CDR3 sequences in the sample, 11% were seen once. The same data also went into a second study, on T cells expressing NK-cell markers. Per that study: 5'RACE template switching built TCR beta cDNA with unique molecular identifiers.

Sequencing used PBMCs from blood, obtained on the day of vaccination. The receptors derive from a man in his fifties or sixties who received an inactivated influenza vaccine.

The V and J genes are TRBV4-1 and TRBJ1-1; 8 nucleotides line up with TRBD1. Trimming took 4 bases from V and 0 from J; bases not matched to a gene: 13. Germline V gives CDR1 MGHRA, CDR2 YSYEKL. This CDR3 contains 18 residues. CDR3 coding DNA: TGCGCCAGCAGCCCAGGCCCTCGGCGGGGACAGGTGAACACTGAAGCTTTCTTT. Translated, it gives CASSPGPRRGQVNTEAFF.

The chain uses TRBV28 and TRBJ2-2, with 8 positions matching TRBD1. V lost 6 bases to trimming and J lost 4 bases; unmatched junction nucleotides: 16. The CDR3 has 18 residues. Germline V gives CDR1 MDHEN, CDR2 SYDVKM. The CDR3, as DNA: TGTGCCAGCAGCCCAGATCCGGGACAGGAAAAGACCACCGGGGAGCTGTTTTTT. Its translation is CASSPDPGQEKTTGELFF. The full variable domain, completed using reference TRBV28 and TRBJ2-2, is DVKVTQSSRYLVKRTGEKVFLECVQDMDHENMFWYRQDPGLGLRLIYFSYDVKMKEKGDIPEGYSVSREKKERFSLILESASTNQTSMYLCASSPDPGQEKTTGELFFGEGSRLTVL.